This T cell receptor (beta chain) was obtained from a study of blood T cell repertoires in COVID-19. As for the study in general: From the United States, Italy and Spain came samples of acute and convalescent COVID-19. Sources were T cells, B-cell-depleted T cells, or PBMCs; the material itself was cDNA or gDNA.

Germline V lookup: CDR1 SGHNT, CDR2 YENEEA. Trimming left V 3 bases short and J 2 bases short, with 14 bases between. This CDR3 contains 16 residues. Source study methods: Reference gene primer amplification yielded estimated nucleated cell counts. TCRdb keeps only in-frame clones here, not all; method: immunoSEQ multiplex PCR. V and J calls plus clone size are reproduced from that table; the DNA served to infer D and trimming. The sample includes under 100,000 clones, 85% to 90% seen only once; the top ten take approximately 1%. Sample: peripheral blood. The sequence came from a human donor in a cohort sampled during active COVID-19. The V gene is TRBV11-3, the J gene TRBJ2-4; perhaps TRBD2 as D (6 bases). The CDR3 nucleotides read TGTGCCAGCAGCTTGGGGCCCGGGGACTCCAAAAACATTCAGTACTTC. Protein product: CASSLGPGDSKNIQYF.